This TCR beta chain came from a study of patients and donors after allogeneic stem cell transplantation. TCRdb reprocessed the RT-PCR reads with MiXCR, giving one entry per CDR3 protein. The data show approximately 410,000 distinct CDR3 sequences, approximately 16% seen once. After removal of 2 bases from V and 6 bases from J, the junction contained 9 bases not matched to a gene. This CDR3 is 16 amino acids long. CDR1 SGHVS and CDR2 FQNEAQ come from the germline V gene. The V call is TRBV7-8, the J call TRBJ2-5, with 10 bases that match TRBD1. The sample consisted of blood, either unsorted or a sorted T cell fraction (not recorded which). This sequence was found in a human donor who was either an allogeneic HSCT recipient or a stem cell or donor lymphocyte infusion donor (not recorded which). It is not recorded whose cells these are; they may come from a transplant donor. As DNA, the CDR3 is TGTGCCAGCAGCTTAAGAATGGGACAGGGGAGCAAGACCCAGTACTTC. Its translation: CASSLRMGQGSKTQYF. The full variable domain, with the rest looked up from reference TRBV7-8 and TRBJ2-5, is GAGVSQSPRYKVAKRGQDVALRCDPISGHVSLFWYQQALGQGPEFLTYFQNEAQLDKSGLPSDRFFAERPEGSVSTLKIQRTQQEDSAVYLCASSLRMGQGSKTQYFGPGTRLLVL.